The 15 T cell receptor beta chains reported below all come from one sample, sequenced in a study of response to subunit inactivated influenza vaccine. TCRdb reprocessed the RT-PCR reads with MiXCR, giving one entry per CDR3 protein. The sample has hundreds of thousands of distinct CDR3 sequences, around 11% seen once. The sample here was PBMCs from blood, taken on the day of vaccination. All receptors come from a man aged 45 to 65 who received an inactivated influenza vaccine.

The chain uses TRBV12-5 and TRBJ2-3; 11 bases fit TRBD2. This CDR3 is 16 amino acids long. Germline trimming cut 0 bases from V and 4 bases from J; bases unmatched to any gene: 3. CDR1 is LGHNT, CDR2 FRNRAP, per germline. Written as DNA, the CDR3 is TGTGCTAGTGGTTTGGTACTAGCGGGGGCCGCAGATACGCAGTATTTT. As protein: CASGLVLAGAADTQYF. The full variable domain, completed using reference TRBV12-5 and TRBJ2-3, is DARVTQTPRHKVTEMGQEVTMRCQPILGHNTVFWYRQTMMQGLELLAYFRNRAPLDDSGMPKDRFSAEMPDATLATLKIQPSEPRDSAVYFCASGLVLAGAADTQYFGPGTRLTVL.

This clonotype has more than one count but fewer than ten. The chain couples TRBV11-2 to TRBJ2-5; 8 nucleotides align to TRBD1. Germline values: CDR1 SGHAT, CDR2 FQNNGV. V was clipped by 5 bases and J by 2 bases; unmatched bases: 10. This CDR3 has 16 amino acids. CDR3 bases: TGTGCCAGCAGCCCCCGCGGTACAGGGGGGCAAGAGACCCAGTACTTC. Translated, it gives CASSPRGTGGQETQYF.

This clonotype was seen a handful of times. The chain combines TRBV7-9 with TRBJ2-7; possible D gene TRBD2, 5 bases. Germline CDR1 reads SEHNR; CDR2 reads FQNEAQ (reference sequence). The CDR3 extends over 15 amino acids. V lost 0 bases, J lost 0 bases, and 9 bases lay in between. CDR3 sequence: CASSLALAGSYEQYF. In nucleotides, the CDR3 is TGTGCCAGCAGCTTAGCGCTGGCGGGCTCCTACGAGCAGTACTTC.

This chain connects TRBV11-2 to TRBJ1-2, with 8 bases fitting TRBD1. The V and J ends lost 5 bases and 4 bases, in that order; junction bases with no gene match: 6. CDR3 length equals 14 residues. The germline V gene encodes CDR1 SGHAT and CDR2 FQNNGV. This CDR3 is CASSPSGQGYGYTF. The DNA of the CDR3 is TGTGCCAGCAGCCCCTCCGGACAGGGCTATGGCTACACCTTC.

This clonotype turned up a few times. The J gene is TRBJ1-3, the V gene TRBV12-3 or TRBV12-4; the D gene is possibly TRBD1 (6 bases). Between the trimmed V and J ends, which lost 6 bases and 0 bases, there was a span of 12 bases. The CDR3 runs to 15 residues. In nucleotides, the CDR3 is TGTGCCAGCAGGCCAGACAGGCGCTCTGGAAACACCATATATTTT. It translates to CASRPDRRSGNTIYF.

This clonotype was detected a few times. This rearrangement joins TRBV28 to TRBJ2-2; 9 bases match TRBD1. The CDR3 consists of 15 residues. The V and J ends lost 1 base and 6 bases, in that order; junction bases with no gene match: 3. Germline CDR1 is MDHEN and CDR2 is SYDVKM. CDR3 nucleotides: TGTGCCAGCAGTTTATCCGGGACAGGGTCCGGGGAGCTGTTTTTT. It codes for CASSLSGTGSGELFF.

This rearrangement joins TRBV7-9 to TRBJ2-2, with D unresolved. Germline V CDR1 and CDR2: SEHNR, FQNEAQ (reference sequence). Trimming stripped 3 bases from V and 7 bases from J, with 9 bases between. This CDR3 has 13 residues. The CDR3 region has the DNA TGTGCCAGCAGCTTTGGGATGAACGGGGAGCTGTTTTTT. Amino acid sequence: CASSFGMNGELFF.

The CDR3 DNA reads as TGCGCCAGCAGCTTGGAAGGGACAGGGGGCAACGAGCAGTACTTC. Amino acid sequence: CASSLEGTGGNEQYF. This chain connects TRBV5-1 to TRBJ2-7; 12 bases match TRBD1. V shed 0 bases and J 5 bases; nucleotides not matched to a gene: 3. Germline CDR1 SGHRS, CDR2 YFSETQ. This CDR3 is built from 15 residues.

The sample holds many counts of this clonotype. The chain recombines TRBV6-5 with TRBJ2-1, with a tentative D call TRBD1 (5 bases). Trimming cost V 4 bases and J 0 bases, with 10 bases left between them. The CDR3 runs to 15 residues. The germline gives CDR1 MNHEY, CDR2 SVGAGI. In nucleotides, the CDR3 is TGTGCCAGCAGTTTGGACACGCCCTCCTACAATGAGCAGTTCTTC. Protein product: CASSLDTPSYNEQFF.

The sample holds a few counts of this clonotype. J is TRBJ2-7 and V is TRBV11-2; D is perhaps TRBD1 (5 bases). Germline V gene lookup returns CDR1 SGHAT and CDR2 FQNNGV. The V end was cut by 4 bases, the J end by 4 bases, with 17 bases between. This CDR3 region has 15 residues. CDR3 bases: TGTGCCAGCAGCTACACAGTCTCGGACATATACGAGCAGTACTTC. Protein sequence: CASSYTVSDIYEQYF. Complete variable domain (other parts from reference TRBV11-2 and TRBJ2-7): EAGVAQSPRYKIIEKRQSVAFWCNPISGHATLYWYQQILGQGPKLLIQFQNNGVVDDSQLPKDRFSAERLKGVDSTLKIQPAKLEDSAVYLCASSYTVSDIYEQYFGPGTRLTVT.

There are a few counts of this clonotype. The J gene is TRBJ2-1, the V gene TRBV3-1; TRBD2 matches at 9 bases. This CDR3 region has 22 residues. The V and J ends lost 2 bases and 0 bases, in that order; junction bases with no gene match: 20. Germline V lookup: CDR1 LGHDT, CDR2 YNNKEL (reference sequence). The CDR3 nucleotides are TGTGCCAGCAGCCAATTAAGGGGAAGATTCTATAGCGGGAGTCTCTCCTACAATGAGCAGTTCTTC. Its translation: CASSQLRGRFYSGSLSYNEQFF.

This clonotype was found many times. V usage is TRBV15 and J usage is TRBJ1-3, with a tentative D call TRBD1 (5 bases). Germline lookup yields CDR1 LNHNV and CDR2 YYDKDF (reference sequence). Trimming cost V 0 bases and J 3 bases, with 9 bases left between them. The CDR3 consists of 15 residues. CDR3 bases: TGTGCCACCAGCAGAGACAGGGCGGGTGGAAACACCATATATTTT. Its protein is CATSRDRAGGNTIYF.

V usage is TRBV11-2 and J usage is TRBJ2-1, with 8 bases matching TRBD1. The CDR3 loop spans 16 amino acids. Germline V lookup: CDR1 SGHAT, CDR2 FQNNGV. The ends lost 4 bases at V and 5 bases at J; junction bases unmatched: 10. CDR3 nucleotides: TGTGCCAGCAGCTCCTACGGACAGGGTGGGGACAATGAGCAGTTCTTC. Translated, it gives CASSSYGQGGDNEQFF.

This clonotype has a handful of counts. The V call is TRBV5-5, the J call TRBJ2-1; tentatively, D is TRBD2 (5 bases). V gave up 1 base and J gave up 8 bases, with 25 bases separating them. Germline CDR1 and CDR2: SGHKS and YYEKEE (reference sequence). The CDR3 is 18 residues long. The CDR3, as DNA: TGTGCCAGCAGCTTGACGGCCCAGCGCCCACTAGTAGAGGATGAGCAGTTCTTC. It is translated as CASSLTAQRPLVEDEQFF.

V usage is TRBV20-1 and J usage is TRBJ2-5; either TRBD1 or TRBD2 may supply D (5 bases each). V was pared by 1 base and J by 0 bases, with 15 bases between. The length of the CDR3 is 16 residues. Germline V gene lookup returns CDR1 DFQATT and CDR2 SNEGSKA (reference sequence). The chain's CDR3 is CSARAGRQPYQETQYF. CDR3 bases: TGCAGTGCTAGAGCGGGGCGGCAGCCCTACCAAGAGACCCAGTACTTC.